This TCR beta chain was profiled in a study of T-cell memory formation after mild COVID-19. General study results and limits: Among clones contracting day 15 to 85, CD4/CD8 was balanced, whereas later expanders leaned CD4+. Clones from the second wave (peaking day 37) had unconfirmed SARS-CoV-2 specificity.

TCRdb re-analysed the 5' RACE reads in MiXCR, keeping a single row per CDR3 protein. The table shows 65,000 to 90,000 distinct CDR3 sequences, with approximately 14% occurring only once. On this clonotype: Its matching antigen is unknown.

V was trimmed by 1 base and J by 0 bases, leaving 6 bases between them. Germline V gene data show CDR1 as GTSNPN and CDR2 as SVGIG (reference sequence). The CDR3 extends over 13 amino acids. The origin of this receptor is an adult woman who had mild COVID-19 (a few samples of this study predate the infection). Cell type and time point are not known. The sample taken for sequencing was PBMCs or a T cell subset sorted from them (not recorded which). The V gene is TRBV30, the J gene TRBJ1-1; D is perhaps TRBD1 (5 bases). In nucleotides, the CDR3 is TGTGCCTGGAGTGGGGGGGTGAACACTGAAGCTTTCTTT. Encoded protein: CAWSGGVNTEAFF.